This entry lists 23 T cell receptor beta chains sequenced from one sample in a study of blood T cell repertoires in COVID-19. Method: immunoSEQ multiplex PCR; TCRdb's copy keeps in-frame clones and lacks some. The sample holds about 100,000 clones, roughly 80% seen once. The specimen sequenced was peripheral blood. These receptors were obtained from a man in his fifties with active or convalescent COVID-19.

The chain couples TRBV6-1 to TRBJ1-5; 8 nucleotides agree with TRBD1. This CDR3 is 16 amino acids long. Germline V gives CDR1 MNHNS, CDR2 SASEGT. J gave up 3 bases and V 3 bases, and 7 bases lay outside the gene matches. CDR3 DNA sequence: TGTGCCAGCAGTGACCGCACAGGGGGGTACAATCAGCCCCAGCATTTT. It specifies CASSDRTGGYNQPQHF.

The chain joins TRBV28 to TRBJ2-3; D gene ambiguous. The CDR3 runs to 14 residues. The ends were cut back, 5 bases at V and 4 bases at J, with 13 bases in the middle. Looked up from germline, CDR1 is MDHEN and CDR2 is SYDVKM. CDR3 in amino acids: CASSNGGASDTQYF. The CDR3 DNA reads TGTGCCAGCAGTAATGGTGGAGCTTCAGATACGCAGTATTTT.

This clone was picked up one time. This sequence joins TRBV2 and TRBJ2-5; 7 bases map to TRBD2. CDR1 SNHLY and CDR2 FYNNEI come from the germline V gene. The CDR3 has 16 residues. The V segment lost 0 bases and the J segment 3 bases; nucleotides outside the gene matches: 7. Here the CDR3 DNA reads TGTGCCAGCAGTGAAGCCCACGGACTAGTAAAAGAGACCCAGTACTTC. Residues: CASSEAHGLVKETQYF.

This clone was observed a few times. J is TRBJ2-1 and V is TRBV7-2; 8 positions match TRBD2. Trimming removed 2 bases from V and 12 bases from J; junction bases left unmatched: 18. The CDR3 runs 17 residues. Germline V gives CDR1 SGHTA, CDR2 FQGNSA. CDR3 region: CASSLMPGTPGLGTQFF. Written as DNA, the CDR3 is TGTGCCAGCAGCTTAATGCCCGGTACCCCGGGACTAGGCACGCAGTTCTTC.

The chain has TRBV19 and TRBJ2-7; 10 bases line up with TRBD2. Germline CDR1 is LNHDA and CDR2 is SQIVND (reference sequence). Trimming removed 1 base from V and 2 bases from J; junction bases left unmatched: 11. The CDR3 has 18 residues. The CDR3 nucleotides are TGTGCCAGTAGTATAGCCCCGGGACTAGCGCAAAAAACCTACGAGCAGTACTTC. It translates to CASSIAPGLAQKTYEQYF.

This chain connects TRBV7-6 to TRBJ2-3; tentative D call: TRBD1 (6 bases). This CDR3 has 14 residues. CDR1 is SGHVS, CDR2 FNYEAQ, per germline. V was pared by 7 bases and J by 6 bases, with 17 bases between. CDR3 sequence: CASIGVQGSDTQYF. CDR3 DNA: TGTGCCAGCATTGGGGTCCAGGGGTCGGATACGCAGTATTTT.

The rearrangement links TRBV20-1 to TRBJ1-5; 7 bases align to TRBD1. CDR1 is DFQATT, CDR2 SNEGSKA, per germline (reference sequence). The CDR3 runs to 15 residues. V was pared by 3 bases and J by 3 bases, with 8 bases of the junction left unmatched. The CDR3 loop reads CSASKQGLTNQPQHF. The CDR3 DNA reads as TGCAGTGCTAGTAAACAGGGGCTCACCAATCAGCCCCAGCATTTT.

This CDR3 reads CASSPRSQGGSSPLHF. In DNA form, the CDR3 reads TGTGCCAGCAGCCCGAGATCACAGGGCGGGAGTTCACCCCTCCACTTT. The chain uses TRBV5-6 and TRBJ1-6; D perhaps matches TRBD1 (6 bases). This CDR3 spans 16 amino acids. Trimming pared 4 bases from V and 9 bases from J, leaving 20 bases between. CDR1 and CDR2 (germline): SGHDT, YYEEEE.

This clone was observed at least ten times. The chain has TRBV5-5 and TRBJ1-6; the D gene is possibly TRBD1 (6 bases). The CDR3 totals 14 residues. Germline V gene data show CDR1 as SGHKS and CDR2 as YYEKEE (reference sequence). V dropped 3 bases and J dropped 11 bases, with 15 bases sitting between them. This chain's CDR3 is CASSSLSTGPPLHF. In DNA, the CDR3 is TGTGCCAGCAGCTCGTTATCGACAGGACCACCCCTCCACTTT.

The CDR3 here is CASSPGTSENSYEQYF. The CDR3 coding sequence is TGTGCCAGCAGCCCGGGGACTAGCGAGAACTCCTACGAGCAGTACTTC. The chain recombines TRBV9 with TRBJ2-7; 10 bases match TRBD2. This CDR3 spans 16 amino acids. Per the germline V gene, CDR1 is SGDLS and CDR2 is YYNGEE. The V segment lost 4 bases and the J segment 0 bases; nucleotides outside the gene matches: 7. Combining the CDR3 with reference TRBV9 and TRBJ2-7 gives the whole variable domain DSGVTQTPKHLITATGQRVTLRCSPRSGDLSVYWYQQSLDQGLQFLIQYYNGEERAKGNILERFSAQQFPDLHSELNLSSLELGDSALYFCASSPGTSENSYEQYFGPGTRLTVT.

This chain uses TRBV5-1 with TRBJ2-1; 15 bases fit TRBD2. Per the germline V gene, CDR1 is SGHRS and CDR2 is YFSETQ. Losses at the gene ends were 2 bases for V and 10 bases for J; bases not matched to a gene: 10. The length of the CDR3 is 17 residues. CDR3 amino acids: CASSFNGGLAGGGEQFF. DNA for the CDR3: TGCGCCAGCAGCTTTAATGGGGGACTAGCGGGAGGTGGCGAGCAGTTCTTC.

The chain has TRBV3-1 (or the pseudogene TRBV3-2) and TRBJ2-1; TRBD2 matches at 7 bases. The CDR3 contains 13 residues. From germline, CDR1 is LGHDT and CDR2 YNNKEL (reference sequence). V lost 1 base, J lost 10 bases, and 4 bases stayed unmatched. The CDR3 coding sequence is TGTGCCAGCAGCCAAGCTGGTAGCGGGGAGCAGTTCTTC. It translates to CASSQAGSGEQFF.

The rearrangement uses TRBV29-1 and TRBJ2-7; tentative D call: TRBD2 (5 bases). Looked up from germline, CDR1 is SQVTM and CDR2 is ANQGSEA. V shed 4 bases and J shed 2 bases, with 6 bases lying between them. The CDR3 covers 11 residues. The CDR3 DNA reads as TGCAGCGTTGGGGGAGCCTACGAGCAGTACTTC. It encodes CSVGGAYEQYF.

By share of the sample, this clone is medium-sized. CDR3 bases: TGTGCCAGTAGGACCGGGACTAGCGGCTACAATGAGCAGTTCTTC. It translates to CASRTGTSGYNEQFF. The chain joins TRBV19 to TRBJ2-1; 11 positions agree with TRBD2. J gave up 3 bases and V 6 bases, and 4 bases lay outside the gene matches. This CDR3 is 15 amino acids long. The germline CDR1 and CDR2 sequences are LNHDA and SQIVND (reference sequence).

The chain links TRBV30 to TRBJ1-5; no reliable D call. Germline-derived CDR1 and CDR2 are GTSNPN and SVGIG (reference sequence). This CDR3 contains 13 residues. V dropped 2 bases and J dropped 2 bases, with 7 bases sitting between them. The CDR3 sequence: CAWSRQGNQPQHF. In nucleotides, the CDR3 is TGTGCCTGGAGTCGGCAGGGCAATCAGCCCCAGCATTTT.

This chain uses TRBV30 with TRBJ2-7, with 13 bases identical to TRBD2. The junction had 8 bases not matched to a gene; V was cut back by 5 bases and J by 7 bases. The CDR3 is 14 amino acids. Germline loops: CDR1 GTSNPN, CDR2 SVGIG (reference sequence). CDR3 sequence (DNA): TGTGCCTGGGACTGGACTAGCGGGAGTAGAGAGCAGTACTTC. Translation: CAWDWTSGSREQYF.

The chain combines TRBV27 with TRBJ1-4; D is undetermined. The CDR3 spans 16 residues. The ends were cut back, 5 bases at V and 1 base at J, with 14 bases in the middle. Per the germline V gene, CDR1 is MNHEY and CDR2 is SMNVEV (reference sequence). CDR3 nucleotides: TGTGCCAGCAGTCCTGTCCTAGGGAGAACTAATGAAAAACTGTTTTTT. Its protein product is CASSPVLGRTNEKLFF.

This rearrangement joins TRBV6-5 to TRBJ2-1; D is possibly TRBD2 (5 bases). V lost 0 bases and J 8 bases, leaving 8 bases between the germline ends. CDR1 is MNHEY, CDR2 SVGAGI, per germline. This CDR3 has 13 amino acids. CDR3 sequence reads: CASSYSERYEQFF. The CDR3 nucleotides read TGTGCCAGCAGTTACTCGGAGCGGTATGAGCAGTTCTTC.

The CDR3 DNA sequence: TGTGCCACCAGTGACAGGGGAGGCAATCAGCCCCAGCATTTT. Its protein product is CATSDRGGNQPQHF. This sequence joins TRBV24-1 and TRBJ1-5, with D maybe TRBD1 (6 bases). Germline CDR1 KGHDR, CDR2 SFDVKD. Trimming took 4 bases from V and 2 from J, leaving 8 bases between them. The CDR3 length is 14 residues.

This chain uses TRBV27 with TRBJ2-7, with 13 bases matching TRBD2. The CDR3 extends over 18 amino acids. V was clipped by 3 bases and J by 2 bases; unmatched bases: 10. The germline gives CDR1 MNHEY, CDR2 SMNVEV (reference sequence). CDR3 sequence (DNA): TGTGCCAGCAGTTTCTCCTTCACCGGGACTAGCGGGGCCTACGAGCAGTACTTC. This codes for CASSFSFTGTSGAYEQYF.

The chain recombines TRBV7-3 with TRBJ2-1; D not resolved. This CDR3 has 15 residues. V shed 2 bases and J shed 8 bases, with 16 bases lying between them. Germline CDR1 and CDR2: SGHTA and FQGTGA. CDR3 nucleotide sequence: TGTGCCAGCAGCTTAGGTTCAGGTATCGTAGATGAGCAGTTCTTC. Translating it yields CASSLGSGIVDEQFF.

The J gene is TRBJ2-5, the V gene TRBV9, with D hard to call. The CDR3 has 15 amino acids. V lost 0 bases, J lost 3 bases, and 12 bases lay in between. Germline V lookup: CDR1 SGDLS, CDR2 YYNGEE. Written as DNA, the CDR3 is TGTGCCAGCAGCGTAGGACCAGCGAGTAAAGAGACCCAGTACTTC. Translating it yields CASSVGPASKETQYF.

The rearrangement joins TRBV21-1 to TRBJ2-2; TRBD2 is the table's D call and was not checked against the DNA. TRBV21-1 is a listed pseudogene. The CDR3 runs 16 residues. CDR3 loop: CASSASGTSGTGELFF. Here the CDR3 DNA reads TGTGCCAGCAGCGCCTCCGGGACTAGCGGCACCGGGGAGCTGTTTTTT.